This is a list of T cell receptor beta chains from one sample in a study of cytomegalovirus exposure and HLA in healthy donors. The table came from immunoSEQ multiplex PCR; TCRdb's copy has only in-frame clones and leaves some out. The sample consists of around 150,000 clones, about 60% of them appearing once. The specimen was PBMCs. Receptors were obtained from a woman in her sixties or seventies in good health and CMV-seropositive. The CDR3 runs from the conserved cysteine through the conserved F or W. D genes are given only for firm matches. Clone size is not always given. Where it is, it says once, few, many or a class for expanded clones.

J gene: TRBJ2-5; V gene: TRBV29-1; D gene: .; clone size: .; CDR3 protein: CSVDLWRGASREQYF; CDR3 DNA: TGCAGCGTTGACTTATGGAGGGGCGCTTCGAGGGAGCAGTACTTC
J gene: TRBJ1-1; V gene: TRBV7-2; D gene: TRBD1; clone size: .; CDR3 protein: CASSIGTGTEAFF; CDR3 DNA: TGTGCCAGCAGCATTGGGACAGGGACTGAAGCTTTCTTT
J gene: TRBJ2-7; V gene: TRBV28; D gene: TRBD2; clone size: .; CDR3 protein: CASSRTSKSYEQYF; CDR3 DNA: TGTGCCAGCAGTCGGACTAGCAAGTCCTACGAGCAGTACTTC
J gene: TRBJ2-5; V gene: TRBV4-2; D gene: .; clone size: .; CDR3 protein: CASSQDKFGIETQYF; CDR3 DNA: TGTGCCAGCAGCCAAGATAAGTTCGGGATAGAGACCCAGTACTTC
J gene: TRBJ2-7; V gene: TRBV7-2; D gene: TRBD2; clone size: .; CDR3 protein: CASSLGAGEREQYF; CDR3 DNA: TGTGCCAGCAGCTTAGGTGCGGGAGAACGCGAGCAGTACTTC
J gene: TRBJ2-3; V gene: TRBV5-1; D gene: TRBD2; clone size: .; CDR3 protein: CASSLSGGVTDTQYF; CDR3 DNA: TGCGCCAGCAGCCTATCGGGAGGGGTTACAGATACGCAGTATTTT
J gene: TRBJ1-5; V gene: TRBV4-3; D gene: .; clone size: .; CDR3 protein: CASSQDGTPRGPQHF; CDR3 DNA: TGCGCCAGCAGCCAAGACGGGACACCGAGGGGGCCCCAGCATTTT
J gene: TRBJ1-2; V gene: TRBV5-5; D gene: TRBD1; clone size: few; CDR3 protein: CASSPGQGGYGYTF; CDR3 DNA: TGTGCCAGCAGCCCGGGACAGGGAGGATATGGCTACACCTTC
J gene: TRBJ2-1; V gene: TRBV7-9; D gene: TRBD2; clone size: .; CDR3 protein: CSSSHPGGEQFF; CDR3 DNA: TGTTCCAGCAGCCACCCGGGGGGTGAGCAGTTCTTC
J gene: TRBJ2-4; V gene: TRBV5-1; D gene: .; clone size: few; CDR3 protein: CASSLIPENIQYF; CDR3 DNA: TGCGCCAGCAGCTTGATACCGGAAAACATTCAGTACTTC
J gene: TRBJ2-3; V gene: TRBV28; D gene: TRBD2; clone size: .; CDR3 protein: CASSLGREFGDTQYF; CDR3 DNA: TGTGCCAGCAGTTTAGGGCGGGAGTTTGGAGATACGCAGTATTTT
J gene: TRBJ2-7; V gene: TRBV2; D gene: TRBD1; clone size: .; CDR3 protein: CASRDGQGAYEQYF; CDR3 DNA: TGTGCCAGCAGGGACGGACAGGGGGCATACGAGCAGTACTTC
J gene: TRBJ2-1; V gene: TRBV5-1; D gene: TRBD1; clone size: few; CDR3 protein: CASNLLSGGLYNEQFF; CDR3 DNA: TGCGCCAGCAACTTACTATCAGGGGGCCTTTACAATGAGCAGTTCTTC
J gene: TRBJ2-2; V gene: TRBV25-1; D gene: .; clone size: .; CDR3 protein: CASSLNTGELFF; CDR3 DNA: TGTGCCAGCAGCCTGAACACCGGGGAGCTGTTTTTT
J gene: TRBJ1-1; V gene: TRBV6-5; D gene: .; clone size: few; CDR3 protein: CASRSNRENTEAFF; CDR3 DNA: TGTGCCAGCAGGTCAAACAGGGAGAACACTGAAGCTTTCTTT
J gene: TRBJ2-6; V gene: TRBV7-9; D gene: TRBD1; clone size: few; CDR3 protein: CASRKDRGRGANVLTF; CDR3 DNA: TGTGCCAGCAGGAAGGACAGGGGGCGTGGGGCCAACGTCCTGACTTTC
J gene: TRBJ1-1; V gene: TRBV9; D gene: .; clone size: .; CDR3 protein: CASSVEARITEAFF; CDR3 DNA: TGTGCCAGCAGCGTAGAGGCCAGGATCACTGAAGCTTTCTTT
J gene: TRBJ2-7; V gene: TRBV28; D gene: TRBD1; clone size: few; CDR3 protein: CAITGTGTDSYEQYF; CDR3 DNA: TGTGCCATCACGGGGACCGGGACAGACTCCTACGAGCAGTACTTC
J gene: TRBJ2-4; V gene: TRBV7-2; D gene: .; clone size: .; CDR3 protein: CASSTLIPSGNIQYF; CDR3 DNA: TGTGCCAGCAGCACTCTGATCCCCTCGGGAAACATTCAGTACTTC
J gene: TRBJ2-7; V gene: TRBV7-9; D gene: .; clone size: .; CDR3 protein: CASSPQMEGAVDEQYF; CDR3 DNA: TGTGCCAGCAGCCCGCAAATGGAGGGGGCAGTGGACGAGCAGTACTTC
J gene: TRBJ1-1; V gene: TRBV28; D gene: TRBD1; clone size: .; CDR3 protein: CASSLGGAPQGDTEAFF; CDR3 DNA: TGTGCCAGCAGTTTAGGCGGGGCCCCCCAGGGGGACACTGAAGCTTTCTTT
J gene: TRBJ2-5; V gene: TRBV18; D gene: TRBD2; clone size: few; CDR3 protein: CASSPIALAGAPVRETQYF; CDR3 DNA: TGTGCCAGCTCACCGATAGCACTAGCGGGAGCACCGGTTCGGGAGACCCAGTACTTC
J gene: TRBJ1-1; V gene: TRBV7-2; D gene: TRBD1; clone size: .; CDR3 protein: CASSFTGTGGVEAFF; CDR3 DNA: TGTGCCAGCAGCTTTACCGGGACAGGGGGCGTGGAAGCTTTCTTT
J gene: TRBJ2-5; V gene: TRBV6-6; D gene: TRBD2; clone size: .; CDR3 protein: CASSYSEVGGSETQYF; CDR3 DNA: TGTGCCAGCAGTTACTCGGAGGTTGGCGGGAGTGAGACCCAGTACTTC
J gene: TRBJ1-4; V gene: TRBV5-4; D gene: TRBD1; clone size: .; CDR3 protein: CASSVQGAPEKLFF; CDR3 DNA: TGTGCCAGCAGCGTACAGGGGGCGCCTGAAAAACTGTTTTTT
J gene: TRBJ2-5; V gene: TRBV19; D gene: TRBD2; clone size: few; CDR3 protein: CASSTPGGETQYF; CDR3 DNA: TGTGCCAGTAGTACACCGGGGGGAGAGACCCAGTACTTC
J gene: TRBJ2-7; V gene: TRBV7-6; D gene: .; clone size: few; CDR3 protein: CASSLGQDFYEQYF; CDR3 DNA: TGTGCCAGCAGCTTAGGACAGGATTTCTACGAGCAGTACTTC
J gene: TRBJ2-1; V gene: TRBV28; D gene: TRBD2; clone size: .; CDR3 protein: CASSSGLAGVHNEQFF; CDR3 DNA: TGTGCCAGCAGTTCGGGACTAGCGGGAGTCCACAATGAGCAGTTCTTC
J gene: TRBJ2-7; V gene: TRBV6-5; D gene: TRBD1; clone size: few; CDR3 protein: CASSFTGGAYEQYF; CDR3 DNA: TGTGCCAGCAGTTTTACAGGGGGCGCCTACGAGCAGTACTTC
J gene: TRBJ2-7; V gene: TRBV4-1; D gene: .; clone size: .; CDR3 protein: CASSRRGTYEQYF; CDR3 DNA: TGCGCCAGCAGCCGAAGGGGAACCTACGAGCAGTACTTC
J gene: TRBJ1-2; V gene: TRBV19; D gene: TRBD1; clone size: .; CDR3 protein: CASSIGTDYGYTF; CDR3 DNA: TGTGCCAGTAGTATCGGGACAGACTATGGCTACACCTTC
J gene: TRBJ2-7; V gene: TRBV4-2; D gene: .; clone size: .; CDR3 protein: CASSRDQGLSYEQYF; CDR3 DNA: TGTGCCAGCAGCCGTGATCAGGGGCTTTCCTACGAGCAGTACTTC
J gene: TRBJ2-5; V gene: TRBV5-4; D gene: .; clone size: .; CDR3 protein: CASSKEGETQYF; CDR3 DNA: TGTGCCAGCAGCAAGGAGGGGGAGACCCAGTACTTC
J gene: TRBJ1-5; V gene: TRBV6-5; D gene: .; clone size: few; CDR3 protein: CASTISLISNQPQHF; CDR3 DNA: TGTGCCAGCACTATCTCCCTTATTAGCAATCAGCCCCAGCATTTT
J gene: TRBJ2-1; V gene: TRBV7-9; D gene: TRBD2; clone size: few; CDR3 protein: CASSAKLAVSYNEQFF; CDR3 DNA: TGTGCCAGCAGCGCTAAACTAGCGGTCTCCTACAATGAGCAGTTCTTC